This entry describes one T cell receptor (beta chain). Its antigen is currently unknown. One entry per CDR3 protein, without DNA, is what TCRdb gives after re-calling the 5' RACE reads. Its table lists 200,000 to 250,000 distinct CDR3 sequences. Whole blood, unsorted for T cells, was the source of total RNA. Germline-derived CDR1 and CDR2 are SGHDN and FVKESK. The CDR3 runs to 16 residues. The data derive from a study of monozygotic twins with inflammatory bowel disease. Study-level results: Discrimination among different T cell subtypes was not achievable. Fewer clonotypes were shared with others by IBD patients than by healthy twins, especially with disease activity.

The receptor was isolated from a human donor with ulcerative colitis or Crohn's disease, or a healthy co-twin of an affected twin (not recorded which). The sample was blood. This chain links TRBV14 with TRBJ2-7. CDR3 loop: CASSQGIGATPYEQYF.